This T cell receptor (beta chain) derives from a study of T cell repertoires in cytomegalovirus infection. Study summary: In public TCR beta signatures, there were indications of both CMV infection and matching HLA type.

Germline V gene sequence: CDR1 MNHEY, CDR2 SVGEGT. There are 12 residues in the CDR3. V lost 6 bases and J lost 0, with 5 bases in between. This clonotype was counted at least ten times. Its target is unknown. Study-wide findings and caveats: Dominating the ex vivo response were TCR beta clonotypes that were CMV-specific and HLA-C-restricted. Pooled public TCR beta family frequency picked out CMV carriers with the relevant HLA.

TCRdb reprocessed the reads via MiXCR and lists one record per CDR3 protein. The repertoire holds about 210,000 distinct CDR3 sequences, with approximately 7% as singletons. The receptor was derived from a human donor in good health (CMV status not recorded). Some clones in this sample may be carry-over from other donors' samples. The V call is TRBV6-2 or TRBV6-3, the J call TRBJ1-1; no clear D gene. Sequences were obtained from PBMCs. CDR3 coding DNA: TGTGCCAGCAGACCGTTGAACACTGAAGCTTTCTTT. This codes for CASRPLNTEAFF.